Reported below is one T cell receptor beta chain. This record belongs to a study of blood T cell repertoires in COVID-19. The wider study: The study drew acute and convalescent COVID-19 samples from the United States, Italy and Spain. PBMCs, B-cell-depleted T cells, or T cells provided the cDNA or gDNA that made up the material.

The CDR3 sequence is 13 residues long. Germline-derived CDR1 and CDR2 are SNHLY and FYNNEI. V lost 5 bases, J lost 2 bases, and 10 bases lay in between. Authors' analysis steps: Amplification with reference gene primers provided the estimates of nucleated cell counts. The method was immunoSEQ multiplex PCR; TCRdb's version includes in-frame clones alone and lacks a portion of them. V and J calls and clone size are as listed in that table; D and trimming were resolved from the DNA. The sample has over 120,000 clones, about 80% seen once. This TCR derives from a woman in her fifties or sixties with acute or convalescent COVID-19. What was sequenced was peripheral blood. The chain is built from TRBV2 and TRBJ2-7; the D gene is possibly TRBD2 (6 bases). Here the CDR3 reads CASSRGLTYEQYF. CDR3 sequence (DNA): TGTGCCAGCAGTCGGGGACTTACCTACGAGCAGTACTTC.